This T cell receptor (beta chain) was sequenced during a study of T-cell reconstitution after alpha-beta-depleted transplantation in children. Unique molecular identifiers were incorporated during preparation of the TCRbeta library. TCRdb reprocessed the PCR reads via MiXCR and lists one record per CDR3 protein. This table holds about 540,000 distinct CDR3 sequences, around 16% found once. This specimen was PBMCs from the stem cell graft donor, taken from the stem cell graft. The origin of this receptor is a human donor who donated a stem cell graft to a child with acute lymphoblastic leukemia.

The CDR3 is CASSGRAAFF. CDR3 bases: TGTGCCAGCAGTGGGCGGGCCGCCTTCTTC. The V call is TRBV2, the J call TRBJ2-1, with a possible D match to TRBD2 (5 bases). V lost 4 bases and J lost 16, with 11 bases in between. Germline loops: CDR1 SNHLY, CDR2 FYNNEI. This CDR3 comprises 10 residues.